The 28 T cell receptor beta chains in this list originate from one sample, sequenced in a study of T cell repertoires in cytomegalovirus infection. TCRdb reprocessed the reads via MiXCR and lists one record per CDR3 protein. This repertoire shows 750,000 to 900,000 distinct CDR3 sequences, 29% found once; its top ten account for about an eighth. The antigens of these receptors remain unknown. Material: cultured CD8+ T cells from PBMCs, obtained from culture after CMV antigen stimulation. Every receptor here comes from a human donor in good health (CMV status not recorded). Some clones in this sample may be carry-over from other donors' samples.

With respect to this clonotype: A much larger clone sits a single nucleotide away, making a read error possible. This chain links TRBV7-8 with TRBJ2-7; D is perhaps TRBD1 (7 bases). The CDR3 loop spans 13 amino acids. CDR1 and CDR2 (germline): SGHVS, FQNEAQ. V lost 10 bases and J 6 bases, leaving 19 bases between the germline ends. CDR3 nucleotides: TGTGCCAACTCGTCGACAGGGAGGAGCGAGCAGTACTTC. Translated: CANSSTGRSEQYF.

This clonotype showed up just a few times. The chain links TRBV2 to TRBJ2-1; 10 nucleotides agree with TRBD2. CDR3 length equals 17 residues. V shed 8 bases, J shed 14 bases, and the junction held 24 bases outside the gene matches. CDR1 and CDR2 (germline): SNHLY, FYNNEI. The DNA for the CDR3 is TGTGCCAGCGGAGAAATAGCGGGAGGCGACCACAATGATATGGAGTTCTTC. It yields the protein CASGEIAGGDHNDMEFF.

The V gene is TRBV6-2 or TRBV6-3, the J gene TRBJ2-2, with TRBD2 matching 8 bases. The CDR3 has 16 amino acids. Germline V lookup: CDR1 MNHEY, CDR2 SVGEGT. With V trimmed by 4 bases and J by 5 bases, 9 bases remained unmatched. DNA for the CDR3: TGTGCCAGCAGTTCCCTCAAGCGGGGGCTGACCGGGGAGCTGTTTTTT. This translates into CASSSLKRGLTGELFF.

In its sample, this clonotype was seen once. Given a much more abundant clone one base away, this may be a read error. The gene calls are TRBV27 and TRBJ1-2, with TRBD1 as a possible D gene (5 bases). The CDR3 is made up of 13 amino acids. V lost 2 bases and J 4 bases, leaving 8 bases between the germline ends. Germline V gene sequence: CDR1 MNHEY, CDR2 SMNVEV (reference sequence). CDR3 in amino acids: CASSLGALYGYTF. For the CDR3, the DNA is TGTGCCAGCAGTTTAGGGGCCCTCTATGGCTACACCTTC.

CDR3 sequence: CASSYSILGGFEQYV. CDR3 DNA sequence: TGTGCCAGCAGTTACTCGATCCTAGGAGGGTTCGAGCAGTACGTC. The chain links TRBV6-2 or TRBV6-3 to TRBJ2-7; D perhaps matches TRBD2 (6 bases). The germline CDR1 and CDR2 sequences are MNHEY and SVGEGT. V was shortened by 0 bases and J by 6 bases, with 15 bases between the two germline ends. The CDR3 length is 15 residues.

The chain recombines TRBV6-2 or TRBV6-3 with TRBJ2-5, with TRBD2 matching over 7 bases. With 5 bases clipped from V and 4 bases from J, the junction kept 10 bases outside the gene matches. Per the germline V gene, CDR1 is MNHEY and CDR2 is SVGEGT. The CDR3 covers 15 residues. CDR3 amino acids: CASSVPGLDGETQYF. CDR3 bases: TGTGCCAGCAGTGTACCCGGACTAGACGGAGAGACCCAGTACTTC.

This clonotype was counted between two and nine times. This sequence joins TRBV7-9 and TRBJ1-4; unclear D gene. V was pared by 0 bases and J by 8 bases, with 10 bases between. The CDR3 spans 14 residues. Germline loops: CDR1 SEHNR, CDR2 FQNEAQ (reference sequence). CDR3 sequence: CASSLASEGEKLFF. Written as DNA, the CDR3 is TGTGCCAGCAGCTTAGCAAGTGAGGGCGAAAAACTGTTTTTT.

CDR3 region: CASSGVQGGSGGYTF. CDR3 coding DNA: TGTGCCAGCAGCGGTGTGCAGGGGGGGTCTGGAGGCTACACCTTC. This sequence joins TRBV9 and TRBJ1-2; 7 bases are shared with TRBD1. The CDR3 totals 15 residues. Per germline, CDR1 SGDLS and CDR2 YYNGEE. Unmatched junction bases numbered 13, after V lost 3 bases and J lost 8 bases.

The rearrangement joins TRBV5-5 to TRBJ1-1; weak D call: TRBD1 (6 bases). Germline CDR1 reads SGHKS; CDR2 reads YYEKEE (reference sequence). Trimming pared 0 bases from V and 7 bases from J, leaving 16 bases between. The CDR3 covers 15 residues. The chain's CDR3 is CASSLGHRERGEAFF. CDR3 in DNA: TGTGCCAGCAGCTTGGGTCACAGGGAAAGGGGTGAAGCTTTCTTT. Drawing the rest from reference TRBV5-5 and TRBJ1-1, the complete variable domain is DAGVTQSPTHLIKTRGQQVTLRCSPISGHKSVSWYQQVLGQGPQFIFQYYEKEERGRGNFPDRFSARQFPNYSSELNVNALLLGDSALYLCASSLGHRERGEAFFGQGTRLTVV.

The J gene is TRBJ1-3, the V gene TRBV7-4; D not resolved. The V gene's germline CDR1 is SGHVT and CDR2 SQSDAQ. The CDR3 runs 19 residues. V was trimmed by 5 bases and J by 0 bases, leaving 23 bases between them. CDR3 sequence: CASSPIVPASGRSGNTIYF. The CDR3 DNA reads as TGTGCCAGCAGCCCTATAGTTCCGGCCAGTGGCCGCTCTGGAAACACCATATATTTT.

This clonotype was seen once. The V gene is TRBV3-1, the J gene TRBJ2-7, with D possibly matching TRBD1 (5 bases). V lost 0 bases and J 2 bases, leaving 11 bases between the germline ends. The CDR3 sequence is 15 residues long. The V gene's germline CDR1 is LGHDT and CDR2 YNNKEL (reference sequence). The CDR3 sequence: CASSQDYGQAYEQYF. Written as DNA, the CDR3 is TGTGCCAGCAGCCAAGACTATGGACAAGCCTACGAGCAGTACTTC.

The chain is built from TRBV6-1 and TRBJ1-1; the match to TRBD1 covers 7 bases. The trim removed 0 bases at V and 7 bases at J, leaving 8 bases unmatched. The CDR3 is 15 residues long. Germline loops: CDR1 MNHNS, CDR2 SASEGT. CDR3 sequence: CASSEAWKGADEAFF. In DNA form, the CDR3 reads TGTGCCAGCAGTGAAGCTTGGAAGGGGGCGGATGAAGCTTTCTTT.

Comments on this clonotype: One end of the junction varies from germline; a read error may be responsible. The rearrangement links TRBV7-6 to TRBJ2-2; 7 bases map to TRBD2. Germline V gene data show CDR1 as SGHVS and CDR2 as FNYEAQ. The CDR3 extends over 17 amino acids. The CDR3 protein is CASSRNEIAGATGELFF. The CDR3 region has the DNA TGTGCTAGCAGCCGGAACGAAATAGCGGGCGCTACCGGGGAGCTGTTTTTT.

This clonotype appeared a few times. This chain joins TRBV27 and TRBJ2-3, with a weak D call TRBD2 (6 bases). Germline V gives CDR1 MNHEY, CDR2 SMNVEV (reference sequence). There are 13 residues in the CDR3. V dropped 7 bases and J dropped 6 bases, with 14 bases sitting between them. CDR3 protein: CASKSWDWDTQYF. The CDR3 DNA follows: TGTGCCAGCAAGAGCTGGGACTGGGATACGCAGTATTTT.

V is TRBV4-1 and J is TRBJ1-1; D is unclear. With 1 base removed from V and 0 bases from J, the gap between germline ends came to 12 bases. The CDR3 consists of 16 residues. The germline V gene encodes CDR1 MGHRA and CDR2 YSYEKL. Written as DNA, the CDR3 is TGCGCCAGCAGCCAAGGTAGAACGACGGTGAACACTGAAGCTTTCTTT. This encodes CASSQGRTTVNTEAFF.

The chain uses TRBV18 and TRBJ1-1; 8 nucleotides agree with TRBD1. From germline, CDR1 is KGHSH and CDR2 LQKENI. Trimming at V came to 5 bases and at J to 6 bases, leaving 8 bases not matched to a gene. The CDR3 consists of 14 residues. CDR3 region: CASSGTTGVSEAFF. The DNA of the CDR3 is TGTGCCAGCTCAGGGACGACAGGGGTCTCTGAAGCTTTCTTT.

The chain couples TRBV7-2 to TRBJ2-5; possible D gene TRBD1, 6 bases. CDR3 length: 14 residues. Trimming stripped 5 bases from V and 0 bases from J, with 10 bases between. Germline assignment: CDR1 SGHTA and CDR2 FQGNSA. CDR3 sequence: CASSQYRDQETQYF. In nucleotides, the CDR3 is TGTGCCAGCAGCCAATACAGGGACCAAGAGACCCAGTACTTC. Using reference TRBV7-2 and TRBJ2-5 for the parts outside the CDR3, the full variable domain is GAGVSQSPSNKVTEKGKDVELRCDPISGHTALYWYRQSLGQGLEFLIYFQGNSAPDKSGLPSDRFSAERTGGSVSTLTIQRTQQEDSAVYLCASSQYRDQETQYFGPGTRLLVL.

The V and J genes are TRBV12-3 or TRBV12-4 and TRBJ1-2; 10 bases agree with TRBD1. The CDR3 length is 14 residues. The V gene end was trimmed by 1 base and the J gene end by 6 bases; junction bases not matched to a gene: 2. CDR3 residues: CASSLGTGGNGYTF. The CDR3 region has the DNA TGTGCCAGCAGTTTAGGGACAGGGGGAAATGGCTACACCTTC.

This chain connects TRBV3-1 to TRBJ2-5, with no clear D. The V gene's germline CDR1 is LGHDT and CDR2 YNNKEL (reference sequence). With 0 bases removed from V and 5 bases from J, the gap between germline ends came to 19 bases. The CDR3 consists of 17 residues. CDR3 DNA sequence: TGTGCCAGCAGCCAAGAGGTTCCGGGCCTGAGGCGGGAGACCCAGTACTTC. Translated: CASSQEVPGLRRETQYF.

Here the CDR3 DNA reads TGTGCCAGCACAGCTCGAGGACAGGGGGCGGCCGGGGAGCTGTTTTTT. Its protein product is CASTARGQGAAGELFF. The genes are TRBV25-1 and TRBJ2-2; 11 bases are a match to TRBD1. J was trimmed by 6 bases and V by 7 bases; bases with no gene match: 10. The germline V gene encodes CDR1 MGHDK and CDR2 SYGVNS. This CDR3 comprises 16 residues.

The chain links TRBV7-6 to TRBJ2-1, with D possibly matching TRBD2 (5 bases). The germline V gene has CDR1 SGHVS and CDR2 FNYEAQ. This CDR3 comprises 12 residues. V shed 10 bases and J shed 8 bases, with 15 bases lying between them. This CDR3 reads CAILLRVDEQFF. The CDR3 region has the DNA TGTGCCATCCTCTTGAGGGTGGATGAGCAGTTCTTC.

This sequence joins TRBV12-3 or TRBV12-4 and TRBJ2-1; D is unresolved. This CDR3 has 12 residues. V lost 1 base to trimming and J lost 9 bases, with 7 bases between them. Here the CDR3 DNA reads TGTGCCAGCAGTTTAGGCAACCCTGAGCAGTTCTTC. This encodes CASSLGNPEQFF.

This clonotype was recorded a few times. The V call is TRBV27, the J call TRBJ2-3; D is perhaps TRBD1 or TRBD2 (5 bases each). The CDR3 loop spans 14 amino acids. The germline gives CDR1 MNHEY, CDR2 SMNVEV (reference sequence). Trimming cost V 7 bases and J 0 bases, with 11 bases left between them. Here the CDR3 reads CASNYGASTDTQYF. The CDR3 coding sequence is TGTGCCAGCAACTACGGGGCTAGCACAGATACGCAGTATTTT.

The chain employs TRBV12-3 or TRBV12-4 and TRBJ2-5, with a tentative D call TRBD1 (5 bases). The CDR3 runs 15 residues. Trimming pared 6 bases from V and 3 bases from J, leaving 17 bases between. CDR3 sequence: CASRVLGVAEETQYF. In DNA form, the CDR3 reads TGTGCCAGCAGAGTTCTAGGGGTGGCGGAAGAGACCCAGTACTTC.

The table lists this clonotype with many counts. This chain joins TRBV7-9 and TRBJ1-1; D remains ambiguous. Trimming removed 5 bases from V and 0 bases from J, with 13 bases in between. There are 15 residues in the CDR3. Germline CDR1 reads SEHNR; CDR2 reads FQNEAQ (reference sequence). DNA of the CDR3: TGTGCCAGCAGCCCCGTCGGGTACGTGAACACTGAAGCTTTCTTT. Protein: CASSPVGYVNTEAFF.

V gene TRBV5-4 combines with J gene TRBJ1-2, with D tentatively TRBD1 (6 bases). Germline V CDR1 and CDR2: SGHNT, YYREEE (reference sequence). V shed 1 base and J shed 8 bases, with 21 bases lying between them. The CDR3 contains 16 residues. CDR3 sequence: CASSLKRERGGGGYTF. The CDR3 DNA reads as TGTGCCAGCAGCTTGAAGCGTGAACGGGGGGGCGGAGGCTACACCTTC.

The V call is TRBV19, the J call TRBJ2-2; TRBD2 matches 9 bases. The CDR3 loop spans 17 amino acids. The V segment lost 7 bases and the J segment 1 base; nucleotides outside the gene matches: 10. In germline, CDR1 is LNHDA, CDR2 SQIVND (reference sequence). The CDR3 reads CASKLKRGDLNTGELFF. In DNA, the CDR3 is TGTGCCAGTAAATTAAAGCGGGGGGACCTGAACACCGGGGAGCTGTTTTTT.

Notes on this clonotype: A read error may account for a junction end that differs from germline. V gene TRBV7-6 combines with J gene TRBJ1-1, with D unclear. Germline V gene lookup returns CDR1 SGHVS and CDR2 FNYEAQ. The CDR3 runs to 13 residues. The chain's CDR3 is CASSLTAFTEAFF. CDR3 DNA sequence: TGTGCTAGCAGCTTAACAGCCTTCACTGAAGCTTTCTTT.